This T cell receptor beta chain was retrieved from a study of T cells in Graves' hyperthyroidism and ophthalmopathy. To note about this clonotype: What it recognizes is unknown. A much larger clone is a single base away; this may be a read error.

The CDR3 regions of TCR beta were amplified from RNA transcripts. During a first-round RT-PCR of the TCR CDR3, the HTBI primer set was used. TCRdb analysed the multiplex PCR reads with MiXCR anew, one entry per CDR3 protein. The sample has 500,000 to 550,000 distinct CDR3 sequences, around 21% seen once. Notes on the study in general: Ophthalmopathy stood apart from stable hyperthyroidism in a 13 V-J model. Ophthalmopathy onset followed model prediction by a median approximately 6.2 months.

CDR3 size: 13 residues. Trimming took 4 bases from V and 0 from J, leaving 7 bases between them. PBMCs came from 10 ml fresh peripheral blood. This chain connects TRBV12-3 or TRBV12-4 to TRBJ2-7; possible D gene TRBD1, 5 bases. The source is a man between 18 and 29 years old with Graves' hyperthyroidism. What was sequenced was blood. CDR3 in DNA: TGTGCCAGCAGTTCGACAGCCTCCTACGAGCAGTACTTC. This gives the protein CASSSTASYEQYF.